This T cell receptor (beta chain) originates from a study of CD8+ T cells in alopecia areata (dated by TCRdb to the late 2010s). Broadly, across the study: The treated patients took part in an open-label pilot trial in which moderate-to-severe alopecia areata was treated with oral tofacitinib at 5 to 10 mg twice daily. Scalp clonality was compared across normal scalp (n=4), patchy alopecia areata scalp (n=8), and alopecia totalis/universalis scalp (n=8). To study T cell clonal expansion in alopecia areata, the researchers applied high-throughput TCRbeta sequencing to both the C3H/HeJ mouse model and human patients. In humans, TCRbeta sequencing was performed on scalp tissue and on sorted CD4+ and CD8+ peripheral blood T cells from healthy controls and from patients with patchy or totalis/universalis alopecia areata. Tofacitinib was administered for 6 to 18 months, and 6 months of follow-up off drug were then conducted to assess delayed response and recurrence. RNA came from the PAXgene miRNA kit for fixed scalp, the miRNeasy kit for PBMCs, and the RNeasy kit for mouse skin. Amplification of TCRbeta CDR3 regions was done by immunoSEQ multiplex PCR using 35 Vbeta forward primers and 13 Jbeta reverse primers. Tofacitinib-treated patients had biopsies at baseline and at 4 and 24 weeks of treatment, with a later scalp biopsy in several patients. What the work shows at the level of the full study, not this receptor alone: Scalp TCR repertoire analysis is complicated because resident alphabeta T cells in normal human skin are also sequenced, whereas mouse skin is dominated by gammadelta T cells. TCR sequences shared between patients were less clear than in mice, possibly partly because of HLA diversity in the patient population. Compared with normal scalp, lesional scalp had higher clonality and more expanded CD8+ clones, particularly in alopecia totalis/universalis, a pattern that suggests antigenic drive.

The CDR3 spans 13 residues, from the cysteine through the phenylalanine. The retained sequence is limited to the CDR3, 39 bases, with the frame set at the first base. From a lookup of the germline V gene, CDR1 and CDR2 are ENHRY and SYGVKD. Trimming at the junction amounts to 3 bases on V and 4 bases on J, and the germline ends lie 9 bases apart. This clone appeared a few times. It lacks a known antigen. There are no base qualities to consult, and no much larger clone falls within one base. Libraries came from the immunoSEQ multiplex PCR assay. For TCR sequencing, RNA was extracted from every sample and reverse transcribed into cDNA to serve as template. First-strand cDNA was synthesized using SuperScript III with a 2:1 mix of oligo-dT and random hexamers. A synthetic immune receptor repertoire was used to measure amplification bias, and any remaining bias was corrected computationally. The original pipeline was this. After raw reads were preprocessed to remove errors, the CDR3 was defined following IMGT conventions as running from the conserved cysteine to phenylalanine. Clonality was computed by normalizing Shannon entropy by log2 of the number of productive unique TCRs and subtracting the result from 1. Whether scalp clones were CD4 or CD8 was inferred by matching scalp TCRbeta sequences against CD4 and CD8 repertoires sorted from blood. TCRdb holds this immuneACCESS table with in-frame rearrangements only. Some clones are missing; in checked studies, unresolved V genes explain under half, and the rest has no known cause. V and J calls and clone size are copied from that table; D and trimming were computed from the DNA. The sample includes more than 200,000 clones, with 67% observed a single time. The top ten clones comprise 0.95% to 1.5% of the sample.

What the time point label conveys for this sample: baseline before oral tofacitinib. Peripheral blood and lesional scalp punch biopsies were obtained from patients with alopecia areata. PBMCs were isolated by density centrifugation and stained for CD3, CD4 and CD8, after which CD4+ and CD8+ T cells were sorted on a FACSAria. This clonotype was obtained from a human donor with alopecia areata. The starting material was CD4+ T cells sorted from blood, obtained at week 0. Recombination connected TRBV10-3 to TRBJ2-5, with a tentative D call of TRBD1 or TRBD2, each matching 5 bases. The CDR3 protein: CAISERGPETQYF. At the DNA level, the sequence is TGTGCCATCAGTGAAAGGGGACCAGAGACCCAGTACTTC.